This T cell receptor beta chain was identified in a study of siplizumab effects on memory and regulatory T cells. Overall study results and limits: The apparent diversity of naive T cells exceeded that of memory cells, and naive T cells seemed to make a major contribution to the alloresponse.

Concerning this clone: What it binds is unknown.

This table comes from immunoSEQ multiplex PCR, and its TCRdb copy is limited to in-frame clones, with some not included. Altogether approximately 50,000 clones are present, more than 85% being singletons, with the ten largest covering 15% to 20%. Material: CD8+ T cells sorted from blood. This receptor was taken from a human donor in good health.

Here the CDR3 reads CASTSFSGGLLNEQFF. The CDR3, as DNA: TGTGCCAGCACTAGCTTTTCGGGAGGGCTTCTCAATGAGCAGTTCTTC. The chain couples TRBV27 to TRBJ2-1, with 8 bases that match TRBD2. Germline-derived CDR1 and CDR2 are MNHEY and SMNVEV (reference sequence). The CDR3 sequence is 16 residues long. Trimming at V came to 7 bases and at J to 6 bases, leaving 14 bases not matched to a gene.